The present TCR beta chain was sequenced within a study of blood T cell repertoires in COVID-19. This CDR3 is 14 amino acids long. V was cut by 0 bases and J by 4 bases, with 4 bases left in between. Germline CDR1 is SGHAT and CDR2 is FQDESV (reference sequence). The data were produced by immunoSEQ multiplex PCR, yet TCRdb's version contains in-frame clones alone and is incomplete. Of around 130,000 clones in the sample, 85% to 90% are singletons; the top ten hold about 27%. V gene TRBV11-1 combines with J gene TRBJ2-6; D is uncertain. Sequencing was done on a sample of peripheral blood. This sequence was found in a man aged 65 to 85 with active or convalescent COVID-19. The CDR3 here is CASSLARGANVLTF. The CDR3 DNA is TGTGCCAGCAGCTTAGCGAGGGGGGCCAACGTCCTGACTTTC.